This T cell receptor (beta chain) is drawn from a study of blood T cell repertoires in COVID-19. Across the whole study: Sites across the United States, Italy and Spain contributed samples from acute and convalescent COVID-19. T cells, B-cell-depleted T cells, or PBMCs supplied cDNA or gDNA.

In the original workflow: Amplification from reference gene primers served as the basis for estimated nucleated cell counts. Here immunoSEQ multiplex PCR was the method, and the copy in TCRdb shows in-frame clones only, minus some. Clone size and the V and J calls come from that table; the DNA yielded D and trimming. The sample has 110,000 to 150,000 clones; approximately 73% are singletons. Germline CDR1 reads LGHDT; CDR2 reads YNNKEL (reference sequence). The CDR3 loop spans 14 amino acids. Trimming took 4 bases from V and 8 from J, leaving 14 bases between them. This clone was seen once. This receptor was taken from a man aged 55 to 69 with acute or convalescent COVID-19. The V gene is TRBV3-1 (or the pseudogene TRBV3-2), the J gene TRBJ1-4; D ambiguous. The sample consisted of peripheral blood. CDR3 DNA sequence: TGTGCCAGCAGCCGTCTCTTTGGAGGGGAAAAACTGTTTTTT. Translating gives CASSRLFGGEKLFF.